This T cell receptor (beta chain) came from a study of blood T cell dynamics during melanoma immunotherapy. The CDR3 covers 13 residues. The germline V gene encodes CDR1 SGHTA and CDR2 FQGNSA. The V and J ends lost 2 bases and 4 bases respectively, with 6 bases between them. Some clones are missing from TCRdb's copy, which holds only in-frame ones; the method was immunoSEQ multiplex PCR. The data show approximately 7,800 clones, roughly 85% seen once. Time point specified: week 3, after first cycle of checkpoint inhibitor. Sequences were derived from blood, sampled from a patient treated with checkpoint blockade. The TCR originated in a human donor with melanoma. This rearrangement joins TRBV7-2 to TRBJ1-5, with D uncertain. CDR3 nucleotide sequence: TGTGCCAGCAGCTTACAAGGGAATCAGCCCCAGCATTTT. Translation gives CASSLQGNQPQHF.